The present T cell receptor beta chain was sequenced within a study of spatial heterogeneity in lung cancer. The CDR3 spans 15 residues. The germline gives CDR1 SGHTA, CDR2 FQGTGA. With 1 base removed from V and 1 base from J, the gap between germline ends came to 10 bases. This clonotype was seen a few times. TCRdb called the 5' RACE reads again in MiXCR, with one record for every CDR3 protein. The sample gives under 80,000 distinct CDR3 sequences, approximately 6% of which show up once; roughly 15% is in the top ten. Noted time point: sample taken at primary tumor resection. The chain has TRBV7-3 and TRBJ1-1; TRBD1 might be the D (5 bases). Specimen: PBMCs, collected at surgery. This receptor was identified in a female donor with early-stage non-small cell lung cancer. The CDR3: CASSLRGDPNTEAFF. In nucleotides, the CDR3 is TGTGCCAGCAGCTTAAGAGGGGACCCGAACACTGAAGCTTTCTTT. Combining the CDR3 with reference TRBV7-3 and TRBJ1-1 gives the whole variable domain GAGVSQTPSNKVTEKGKYVELRCDPISGHTALYWYRQSLGQGPEFLIYFQGTGAADDSGLPNDRFFAVRPEGSVSTLKIQRTERGDSAVYLCASSLRGDPNTEAFFGQGTRLTVV.